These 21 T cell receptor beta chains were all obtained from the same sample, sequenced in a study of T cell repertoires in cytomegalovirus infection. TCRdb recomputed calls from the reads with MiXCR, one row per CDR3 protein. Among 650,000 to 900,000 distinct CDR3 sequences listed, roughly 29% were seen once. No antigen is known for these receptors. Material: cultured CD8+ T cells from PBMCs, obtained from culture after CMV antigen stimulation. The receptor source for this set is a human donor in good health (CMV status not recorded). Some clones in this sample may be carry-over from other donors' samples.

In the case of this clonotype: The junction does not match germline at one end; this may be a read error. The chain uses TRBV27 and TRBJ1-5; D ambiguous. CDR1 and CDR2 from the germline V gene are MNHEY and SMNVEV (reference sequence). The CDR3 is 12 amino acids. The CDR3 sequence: CASKGGNQSQHF. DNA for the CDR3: TGTGCCAGCAAAGGTGGGAATCAGTCCCAGCATTTT.

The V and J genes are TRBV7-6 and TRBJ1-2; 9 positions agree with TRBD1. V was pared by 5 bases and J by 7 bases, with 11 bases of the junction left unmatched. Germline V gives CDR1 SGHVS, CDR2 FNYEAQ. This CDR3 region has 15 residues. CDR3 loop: CASSEVDRGVVGYTF. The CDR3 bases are TGTGCCAGCAGCGAAGTCGACAGGGGGGTTGTTGGCTACACCTTC.

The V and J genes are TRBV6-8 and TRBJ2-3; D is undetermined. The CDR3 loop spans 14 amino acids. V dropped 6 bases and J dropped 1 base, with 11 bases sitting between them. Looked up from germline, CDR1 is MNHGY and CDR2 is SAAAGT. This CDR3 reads CASRGEIGTDTQYF. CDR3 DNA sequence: TGTGCCAGCAGAGGAGAAATTGGCACAGATACGCAGTATTTT.

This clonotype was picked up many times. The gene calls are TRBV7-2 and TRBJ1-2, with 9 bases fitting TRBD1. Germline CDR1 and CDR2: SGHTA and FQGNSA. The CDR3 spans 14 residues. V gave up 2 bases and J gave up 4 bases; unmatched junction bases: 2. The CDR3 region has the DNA TGTGCCAGCAGCTTAAGGACAGGGGCCTATGGCTACACCTTC. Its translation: CASSLRTGAYGYTF.

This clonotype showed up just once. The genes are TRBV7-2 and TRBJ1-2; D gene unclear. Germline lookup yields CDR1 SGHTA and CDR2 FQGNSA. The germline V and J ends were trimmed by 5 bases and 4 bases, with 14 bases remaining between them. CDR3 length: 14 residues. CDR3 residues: CASSQRAALYGYTF. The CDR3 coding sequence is TGTGCCAGCAGCCAACGTGCGGCTCTCTATGGCTACACCTTC.

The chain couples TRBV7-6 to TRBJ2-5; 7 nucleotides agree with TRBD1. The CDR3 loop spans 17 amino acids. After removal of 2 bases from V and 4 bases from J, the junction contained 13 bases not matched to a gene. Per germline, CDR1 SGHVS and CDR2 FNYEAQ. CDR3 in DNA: TGTGCCAGCAGCTTAAAACGCGTAGGGACAGATGTAGAGACCCAGTACTTC. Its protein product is CASSLKRVGTDVETQYF.

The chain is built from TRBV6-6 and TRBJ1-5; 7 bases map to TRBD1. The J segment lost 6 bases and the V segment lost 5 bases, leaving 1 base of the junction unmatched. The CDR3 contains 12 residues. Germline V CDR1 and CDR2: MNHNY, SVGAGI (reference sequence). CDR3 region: CASSEGAQPQHF. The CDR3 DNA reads TGTGCCAGCAGTGAGGGGGCTCAGCCCCAGCATTTT.

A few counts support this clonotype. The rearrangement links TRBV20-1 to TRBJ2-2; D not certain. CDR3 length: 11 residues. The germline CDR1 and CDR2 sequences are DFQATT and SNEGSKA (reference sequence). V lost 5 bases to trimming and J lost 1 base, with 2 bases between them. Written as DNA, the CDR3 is TGCAGTGCTCTGAACACCGGGGAGCTGTTTTTT. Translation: CSALNTGELFF.

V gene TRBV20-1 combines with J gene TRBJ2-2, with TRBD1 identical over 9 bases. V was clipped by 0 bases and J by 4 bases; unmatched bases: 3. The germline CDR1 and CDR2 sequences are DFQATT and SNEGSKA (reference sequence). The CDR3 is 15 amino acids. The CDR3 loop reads CSARDLTGGTGELFF. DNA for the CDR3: TGCAGTGCTAGAGATTTGACAGGGGGCACCGGGGAGCTGTTTTTT.

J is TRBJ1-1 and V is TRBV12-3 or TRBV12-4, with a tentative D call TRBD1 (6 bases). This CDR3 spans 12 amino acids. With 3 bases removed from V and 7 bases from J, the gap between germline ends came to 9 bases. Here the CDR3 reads CASSFGQHEAFF. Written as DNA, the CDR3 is TGTGCCAGCAGTTTCGGACAGCATGAAGCTTTCTTT.

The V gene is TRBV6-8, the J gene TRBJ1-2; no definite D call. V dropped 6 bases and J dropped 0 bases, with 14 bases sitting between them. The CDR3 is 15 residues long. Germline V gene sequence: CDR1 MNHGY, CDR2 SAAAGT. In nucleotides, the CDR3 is TGTGCCAGCAGCCCCGAAGGCCCAGCTAACTATGGCTACACCTTC. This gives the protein CASSPEGPANYGYTF.

CDR3 nucleotides: TGCAGTGCCCGCGGGAGGGGTAGCAGAGAGCAGTTCTTC. Protein product: CSARGRGSREQFF. The V gene is TRBV20-1, the J gene TRBJ2-1; 9 positions agree with TRBD2. The CDR3 is made up of 13 amino acids. Looked up from germline, CDR1 is DFQATT and CDR2 is SNEGSKA (reference sequence). V trimming: 6 bases; J trimming: 10 bases; junction bases outside the gene matches: 10.

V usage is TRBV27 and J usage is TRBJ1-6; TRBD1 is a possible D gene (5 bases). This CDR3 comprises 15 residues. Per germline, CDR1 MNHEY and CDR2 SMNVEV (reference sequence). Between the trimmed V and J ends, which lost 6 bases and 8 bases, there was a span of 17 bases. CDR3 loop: CASSPTGTVDSPLHF. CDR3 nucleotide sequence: TGTGCCAGCAGCCCTACCGGGACGGTTGATTCACCCCTCCACTTT.

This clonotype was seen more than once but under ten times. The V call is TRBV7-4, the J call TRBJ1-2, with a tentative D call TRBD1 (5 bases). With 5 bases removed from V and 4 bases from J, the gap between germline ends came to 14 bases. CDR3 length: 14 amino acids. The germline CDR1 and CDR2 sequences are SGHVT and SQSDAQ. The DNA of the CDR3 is TGTGCCAGCAGCCCCAGAGGGGTTCGCTATGGCTACACCTTC. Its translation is CASSPRGVRYGYTF.

The DNA of the CDR3 is TGTGCCAGCAGCTTGGGGAAGGGGAGGGGGACTGAAGCTTTCTTT. This encodes CASSLGKGRGTEAFF. This chain uses TRBV5-4 with TRBJ1-1, with a possible D match to TRBD1 (6 bases). Trimming shortened V by 0 bases and J by 5 bases, and 14 bases separated the two germline ends. This CDR3 spans 15 amino acids. Germline CDR1 reads SGHNT; CDR2 reads YYREEE (reference sequence).

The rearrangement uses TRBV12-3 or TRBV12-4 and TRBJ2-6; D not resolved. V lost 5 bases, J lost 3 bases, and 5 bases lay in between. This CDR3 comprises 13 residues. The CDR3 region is CASSPVGANVLTF. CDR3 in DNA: TGTGCCAGCAGTCCCGTTGGGGCCAACGTCCTGACTTTC.

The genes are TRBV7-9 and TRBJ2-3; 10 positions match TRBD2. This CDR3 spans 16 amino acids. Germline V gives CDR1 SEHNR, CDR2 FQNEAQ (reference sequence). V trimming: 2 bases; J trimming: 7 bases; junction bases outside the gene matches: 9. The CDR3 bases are TGTGCCAGCAGCTTAAAGGCTAGCGGGGGCGGTCATACGCAGTATTTT. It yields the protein CASSLKASGGGHTQYF.

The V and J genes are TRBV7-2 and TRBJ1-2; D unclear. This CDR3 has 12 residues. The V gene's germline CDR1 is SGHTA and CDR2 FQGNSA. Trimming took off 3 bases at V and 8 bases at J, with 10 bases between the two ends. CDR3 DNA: TGTGCCAGCAGCTTCTACCGGGAAGGCTACACCTTC. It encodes CASSFYREGYTF.

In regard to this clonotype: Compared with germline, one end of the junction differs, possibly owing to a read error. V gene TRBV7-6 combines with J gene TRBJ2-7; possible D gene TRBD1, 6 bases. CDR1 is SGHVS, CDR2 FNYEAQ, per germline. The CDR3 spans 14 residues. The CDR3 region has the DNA TGTGCCAGCAGCTTAGCGGGGACAAACTACGTGCAGTACTTC. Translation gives CASSLAGTNYVQYF.

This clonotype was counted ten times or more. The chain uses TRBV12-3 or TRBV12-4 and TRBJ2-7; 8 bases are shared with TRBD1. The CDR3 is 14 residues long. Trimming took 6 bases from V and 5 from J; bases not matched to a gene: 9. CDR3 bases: TGTGCCAGCAGCCTCGGACAGGGTCGCAACGAGCAGTACTTC. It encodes CASSLGQGRNEQYF.

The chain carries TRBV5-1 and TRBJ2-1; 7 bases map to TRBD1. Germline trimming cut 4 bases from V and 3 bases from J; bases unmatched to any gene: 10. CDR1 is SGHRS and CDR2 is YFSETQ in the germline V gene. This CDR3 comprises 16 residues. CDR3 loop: CASSTNRGLYYNEQFF. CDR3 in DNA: TGCGCCAGCAGCACCAACAGGGGCCTCTACTACAATGAGCAGTTCTTC.